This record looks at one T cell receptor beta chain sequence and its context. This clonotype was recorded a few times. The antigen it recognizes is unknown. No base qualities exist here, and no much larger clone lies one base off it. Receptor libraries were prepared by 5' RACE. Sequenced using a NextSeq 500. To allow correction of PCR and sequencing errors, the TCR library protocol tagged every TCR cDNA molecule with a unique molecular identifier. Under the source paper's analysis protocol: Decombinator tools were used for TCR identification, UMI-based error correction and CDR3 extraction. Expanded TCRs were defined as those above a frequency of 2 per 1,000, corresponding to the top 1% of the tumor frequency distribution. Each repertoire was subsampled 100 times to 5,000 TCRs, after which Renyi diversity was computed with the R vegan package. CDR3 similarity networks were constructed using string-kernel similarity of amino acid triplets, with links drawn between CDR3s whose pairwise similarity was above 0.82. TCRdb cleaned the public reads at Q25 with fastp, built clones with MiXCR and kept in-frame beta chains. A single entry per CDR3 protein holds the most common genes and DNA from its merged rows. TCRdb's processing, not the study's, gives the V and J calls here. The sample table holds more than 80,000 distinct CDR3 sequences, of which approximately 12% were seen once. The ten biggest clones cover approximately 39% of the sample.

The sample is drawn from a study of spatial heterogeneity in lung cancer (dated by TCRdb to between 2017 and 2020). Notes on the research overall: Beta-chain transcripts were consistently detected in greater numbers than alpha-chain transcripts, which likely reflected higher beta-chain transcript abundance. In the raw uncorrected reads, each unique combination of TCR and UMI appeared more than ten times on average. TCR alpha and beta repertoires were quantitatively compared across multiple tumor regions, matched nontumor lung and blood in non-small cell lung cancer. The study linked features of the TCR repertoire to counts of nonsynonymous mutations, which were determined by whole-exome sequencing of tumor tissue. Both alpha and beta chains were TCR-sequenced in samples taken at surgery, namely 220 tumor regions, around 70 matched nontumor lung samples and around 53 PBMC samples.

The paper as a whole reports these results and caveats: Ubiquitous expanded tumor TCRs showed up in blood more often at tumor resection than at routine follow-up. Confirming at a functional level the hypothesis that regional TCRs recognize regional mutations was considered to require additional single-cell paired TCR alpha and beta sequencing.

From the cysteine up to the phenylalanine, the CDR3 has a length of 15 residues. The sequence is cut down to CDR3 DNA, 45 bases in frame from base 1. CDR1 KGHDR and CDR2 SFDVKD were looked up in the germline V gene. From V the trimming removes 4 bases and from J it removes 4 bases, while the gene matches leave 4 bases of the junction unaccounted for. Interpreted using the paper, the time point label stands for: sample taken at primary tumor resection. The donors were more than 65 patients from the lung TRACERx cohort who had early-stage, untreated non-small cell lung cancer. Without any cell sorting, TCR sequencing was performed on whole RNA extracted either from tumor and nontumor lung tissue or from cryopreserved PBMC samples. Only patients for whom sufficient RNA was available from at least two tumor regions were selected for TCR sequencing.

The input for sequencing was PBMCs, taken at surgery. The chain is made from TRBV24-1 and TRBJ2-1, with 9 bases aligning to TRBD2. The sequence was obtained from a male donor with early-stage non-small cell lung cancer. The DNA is TGTGCCACCAGTGAGGCTAGCGGGGTATACAATGAGCAGTTCTTC. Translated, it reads CATSEASGVYNEQFF.